The rows below give T cell receptor beta chains drawn from one sample of a study of CD8+CD57+ T cells in acquired aplastic anemia. TCRdb reprocessed the reads via MiXCR and lists one record per CDR3 protein. The data hold about 210,000 distinct CDR3 sequences, with around 60% observed a single time. Material: sorted CD4+, CD8+, or CD8+CD57+ T cells (not recorded which) from PBMCs. The source is a human donor in good health. CDR3s include the opening cysteine and the closing phenylalanine or tryptophan. The D gene is left open where the match is weak. Size is omitted from some rows. Given values are once, few, many or a class for expanded clones.

v_call: TRBV19
clone_size: NA
d_call: NA
j_call: TRBJ1-6
cdr3_aa: CASRSGTRVFNSPLHF
cdr3_nt: TGTGCCAGTAGGAGCGGGACAAGGGTTTTTAATTCACCCCTCCACTTT

v_call: TRBV20-1
clone_size: few
d_call: TRBD1
j_call: TRBJ2-2
cdr3_aa: CSAQGQGNTGELFF
cdr3_nt: TGCAGTGCTCAGGGACAGGGTAACACCGGGGAGCTGTTTTTT

v_call: TRBV20-1
clone_size: NA
d_call: NA
j_call: TRBJ2-7
cdr3_aa: CSAILDGDYEQYF
cdr3_nt: TGCAGTGCAATTCTGGACGGTGACTACGAGCAGTACTTC

v_call: TRBV7-8
clone_size: few
d_call: NA
j_call: TRBJ2-3
cdr3_aa: CASSLLAATDTQYF
cdr3_nt: TGTGCCAGCAGCTTACTTGCGGCGACAGATACGCAGTATTTT

v_call: TRBV2
clone_size: few
d_call: TRBD1
j_call: TRBJ1-2
cdr3_aa: CASTIQGAVGYGYTF
cdr3_nt: TGTGCCAGCACCATTCAGGGGGCGGTTGGCTATGGCTACACCTTC

v_call: TRBV20-1
clone_size: NA
d_call: TRBD1
j_call: TRBJ2-2
cdr3_aa: CSARQDRGITGELFF
cdr3_nt: TGCAGTGCTAGACAGGACAGGGGTATCACCGGGGAGCTGTTTTTT

v_call: TRBV29-1
clone_size: NA
d_call: TRBD2
j_call: TRBJ2-5
cdr3_aa: CSVGPSGREETQYF
cdr3_nt: TGCAGCGTTGGACCTAGCGGAAGAGAAGAGACCCAGTACTTC

v_call: TRBV6-4
clone_size: many
d_call: TRBD2
j_call: TRBJ2-3
cdr3_aa: CASSDSSGGATDTQYF
cdr3_nt: TGTGCCAGCAGTGACTCGAGCGGGGGGGCAACAGATACGCAGTATTTT

v_call: TRBV20-1
clone_size: NA
d_call: NA
j_call: TRBJ2-5
cdr3_aa: CSASEWRETQYF
cdr3_nt: TGCAGTGCCAGTGAGTGGCGGGAGACCCAGTACTTC

v_call: TRBV2
clone_size: NA
d_call: TRBD2
j_call: TRBJ2-3
cdr3_aa: CASSPPRLAGDTQYF
cdr3_nt: TGTGCCAGCAGCCCCCCCCGGCTAGCGGGAGATACGCAGTATTTT

v_call: TRBV9
clone_size: many
d_call: NA
j_call: TRBJ1-1
cdr3_aa: CASSAEGRYTEAFF
cdr3_nt: TGTGCCAGCAGCGCCGAGGGCCGGTACACTGAAGCTTTCTTT

v_call: TRBV4-1
clone_size: NA
d_call: NA
j_call: TRBJ2-7
cdr3_aa: CASSQVARNEQYF
cdr3_nt: TGCGCCAGCAGCCAAGTGGCACGCAACGAGCAGTACTTC

v_call: TRBV2
clone_size: NA
d_call: TRBD2
j_call: TRBJ2-2
cdr3_aa: CASRLAVNTGELFF
cdr3_nt: TGTGCCAGCAGACTAGCGGTGAACACCGGGGAGCTGTTTTTT

v_call: TRBV10-3
clone_size: few
d_call: NA
j_call: TRBJ2-1
cdr3_aa: CAISESGGLYNEQFF
cdr3_nt: TGTGCCATCAGTGAATCGGGGGGCCTCTACAATGAGCAGTTCTTC

v_call: TRBV14
clone_size: NA
d_call: NA
j_call: TRBJ1-6
cdr3_aa: CASSHPHSPLHF
cdr3_nt: TGTGCCAGCAGCCACCCCCATTCACCCCTCCACTTT

v_call: TRBV11-1
clone_size: many
d_call: TRBD2
j_call: TRBJ2-5
cdr3_aa: CASRGLAGEETQYF
cdr3_nt: TGTGCCAGCCGCGGACTAGCGGGGGAAGAGACCCAGTACTTC

v_call: TRBV29-1
clone_size: NA
d_call: NA
j_call: TRBJ2-7
cdr3_aa: CSVEVGDLGYEQYF
cdr3_nt: TGCAGCGTTGAAGTGGGCGATTTGGGGTACGAGCAGTACTTC

v_call: TRBV6-4
clone_size: NA
d_call: TRBD2
j_call: TRBJ2-1
cdr3_aa: CASSDSAGVYNEQFF
cdr3_nt: TGTGCCAGCAGTGACTCTGCGGGAGTTTACAATGAGCAGTTCTTC

v_call: TRBV7-9
clone_size: many
d_call: NA
j_call: TRBJ1-1
cdr3_aa: CASRLGEFEAFF
cdr3_nt: TGTGCCAGCAGGTTAGGGGAATTTGAAGCTTTCTTT

v_call: TRBV9
clone_size: many
d_call: TRBD2
j_call: TRBJ2-3
cdr3_aa: CASSWTSGGAGDPDTQYF
cdr3_nt: TGTGCCAGCAGCTGGACTAGCGGGGGGGCCGGGGATCCAGATACGCAGTATTTT

v_call: TRBV20-1
clone_size: NA
d_call: TRBD1
j_call: TRBJ1-5
cdr3_aa: CSAGQGDQPQHF
cdr3_nt: TGCAGTGCGGGACAGGGGGATCAGCCCCAGCATTTT

v_call: TRBV7-6
clone_size: NA
d_call: NA
j_call: TRBJ1-2
cdr3_aa: CASSLTREGNGYTF
cdr3_nt: TGTGCCAGCAGCTTAACCAGGGAGGGGAATGGCTACACCTTC

v_call: TRBV7-2
clone_size: NA
d_call: NA
j_call: TRBJ2-7
cdr3_aa: CASTPWGSSYEQYF
cdr3_nt: TGTGCCAGCACCCCGTGGGGCAGCTCCTACGAGCAGTACTTC

v_call: TRBV7-3
clone_size: few
d_call: NA
j_call: TRBJ2-3
cdr3_aa: CASKGSMGTDTQYF
cdr3_nt: TGTGCCAGTAAGGGTAGTATGGGCACAGATACGCAGTATTTT

v_call: TRBV5-1
clone_size: once
d_call: NA
j_call: TRBJ2-2
cdr3_aa: CASSLGQLNTGELFF
cdr3_nt: TGCGCCAGCAGCTTGGGACAGCTAAACACCGGGGAGCTGTTTTTT

v_call: TRBV7-8
clone_size: NA
d_call: NA
j_call: TRBJ2-2
cdr3_aa: CASSHVVNTGELFF
cdr3_nt: TGTGCCAGCAGCCACGTGGTTAACACCGGGGAGCTGTTTTTT

v_call: TRBV24-1
clone_size: NA
d_call: TRBD2
j_call: TRBJ2-1
cdr3_aa: CAWKGSGRNEQFF
cdr3_nt: TGTGCCTGGAAGGGTAGCGGGAGAAATGAGCAGTTCTTC

v_call: TRBV19
clone_size: NA
d_call: NA
j_call: TRBJ2-5
cdr3_aa: CASRRTDKETQYF
cdr3_nt: TGTGCCAGTAGACGGACAGACAAAGAGACCCAGTACTTC

v_call: TRBV5-8
clone_size: many
d_call: NA
j_call: TRBJ1-1
cdr3_aa: CASSLANTVRGYTEAFF
cdr3_nt: TGTGCCAGCAGCTTGGCCAACACGGTCAGAGGTTACACTGAAGCTTTCTTT

v_call: TRBV5-1
clone_size: NA
d_call: TRBD1
j_call: TRBJ2-7
cdr3_aa: CASSPSGTGAQSYEQYF
cdr3_nt: TGTGCCAGCAGCCCTTCCGGGACAGGGGCCCAGTCCTACGAGCAGTACTTC

v_call: TRBV24-1
clone_size: NA
d_call: TRBD1
j_call: TRBJ2-2
cdr3_aa: CATSGQGEAGELFF
cdr3_nt: TGTGCCACCAGTGGACAGGGGGAGGCCGGGGAGCTGTTTTTT

v_call: TRBV4-3
clone_size: NA
d_call: NA
j_call: TRBJ2-2
cdr3_aa: CASSQGTGDTGELFF
cdr3_nt: TGCGCCAGCAGCCAAGGGACTGGGGACACCGGGGAGCTGTTTTTT

v_call: TRBV5-1
clone_size: many
d_call: TRBD2
j_call: TRBJ2-7
cdr3_aa: CASSLAGGTTLGYEQYF
cdr3_nt: TGCGCCAGCAGCTTGGCCGGGGGGACCACCCTGGGCTACGAGCAGTACTTC

v_call: TRBV5-5
clone_size: NA
d_call: TRBD1
j_call: TRBJ2-7
cdr3_aa: CASSFLEGGHEQYF
cdr3_nt: TGTGCCAGCAGCTTCCTCGAAGGGGGCCACGAGCAGTACTTC

v_call: TRBV10-3
clone_size: NA
d_call: NA
j_call: TRBJ1-2
cdr3_aa: CALRPPRGDVNYGYTF
cdr3_nt: TGTGCCTTGCGGCCCCCGAGAGGGGATGTTAACTATGGCTACACCTTC

v_call: TRBV28
clone_size: NA
d_call: NA
j_call: TRBJ2-1
cdr3_aa: CASSLRGRYDQQVLNEQFF
cdr3_nt: TGTGCCAGCAGTTTAAGAGGCAGGTACGACCAGCAGGTGCTCAATGAGCAGTTCTTC

v_call: TRBV27
clone_size: NA
d_call: NA
j_call: TRBJ1-1
cdr3_aa: CASSLSLTDEAFF
cdr3_nt: TGTGCCAGCAGTTTATCGTTGACAGATGAAGCTTTCTTT

v_call: TRBV4-1
clone_size: many
d_call: NA
j_call: TRBJ2-1
cdr3_aa: CASSQEGGPYNEQFF
cdr3_nt: TGCGCCAGCAGCCAAGAAGGGGGGCCCTACAATGAGCAGTTCTTC

v_call: TRBV19
clone_size: NA
d_call: NA
j_call: TRBJ2-5
cdr3_aa: CASSMSYQETQYF
cdr3_nt: TGTGCCAGTAGTATGTCGTACCAAGAGACCCAGTACTTC

v_call: TRBV20-1
clone_size: NA
d_call: TRBD2
j_call: TRBJ2-2
cdr3_aa: CSARGGGNTGELFF
cdr3_nt: TGCAGTGCTAGGGGCGGGGGGAACACCGGGGAGCTGTTTTTT

v_call: TRBV25-1
clone_size: NA
d_call: NA
j_call: TRBJ1-1
cdr3_aa: CASMDSPMDTEAFF
cdr3_nt: TGTGCCAGCATGGACAGCCCCATGGACACTGAAGCTTTCTTT

v_call: TRBV7-2
clone_size: many
d_call: NA
j_call: TRBJ1-2
cdr3_aa: CASSLVDSLYGYTF
cdr3_nt: TGTGCCAGCAGCTTAGTAGACAGCCTCTATGGCTACACCTTC

v_call: TRBV3-1
clone_size: many
d_call: NA
j_call: TRBJ2-7
cdr3_aa: CASSQDQREQYF
cdr3_nt: TGTGCCAGCAGCCAAGATCAACGCGAGCAGTACTTC

v_call: TRBV19
clone_size: once
d_call: NA
j_call: TRBJ2-1
cdr3_aa: CASRENGIYNEQFF
cdr3_nt: TGTGCCAGTAGGGAAAATGGGATCTACAATGAGCAGTTCTTC

v_call: TRBV7-2
clone_size: NA
d_call: TRBD1
j_call: TRBJ1-1
cdr3_aa: CASSYAGGRSTEAFF
cdr3_nt: TGTGCCAGCAGCTACGCAGGGGGCAGGTCCACTGAAGCTTTCTTT

v_call: TRBV19
clone_size: many
d_call: NA
j_call: TRBJ1-3
cdr3_aa: CASSIGQNSGNTIYF
cdr3_nt: TGTGCCAGTAGTATAGGACAAAACTCTGGAAACACCATATATTTT

v_call: TRBV7-3
clone_size: NA
d_call: NA
j_call: TRBJ1-6
cdr3_aa: CASSLPQGTSPLHF
cdr3_nt: TGTGCCAGCAGCTTACCCCAGGGGACCTCACCCCTCCACTTT

v_call: TRBV6-2/TRBV6-3
clone_size: NA
d_call: TRBD1
j_call: TRBJ2-5
cdr3_aa: CASSKGQGSEQETQYF
cdr3_nt: TGTGCCAGCAGTAAAGGACAGGGGTCGGAGCAAGAGACCCAGTACTTC

v_call: TRBV7-9
clone_size: NA
d_call: NA
j_call: TRBJ2-7
cdr3_aa: CASSETVYEQYF
cdr3_nt: TGTGCCAGCAGCGAAACTGTCTACGAGCAGTACTTC

v_call: TRBV5-1
clone_size: NA
d_call: NA
j_call: TRBJ1-1
cdr3_aa: CASSLDVDGEAFF
cdr3_nt: TGCGCCAGCAGCTTGGATGTGGACGGTGAAGCTTTCTTT

v_call: TRBV9
clone_size: NA
d_call: TRBD1
j_call: TRBJ2-2
cdr3_aa: CASSAGTGGSTGELFF
cdr3_nt: TGTGCCAGCAGCGCAGGGACAGGGGGTTCCACCGGGGAGCTGTTTTTT

v_call: TRBV7-2
clone_size: NA
d_call: TRBD2
j_call: TRBJ2-3
cdr3_aa: CASSFRSGLAFTDTQYF
cdr3_nt: TGTGCCAGCAGCTTTCGTTCGGGACTAGCTTTCACAGATACGCAGTATTTT

v_call: TRBV15
clone_size: few
d_call: NA
j_call: TRBJ2-5
cdr3_aa: CATSRVGSGISF
cdr3_nt: NA

v_call: TRBV6-1
clone_size: NA
d_call: TRBD1
j_call: TRBJ2-7
cdr3_aa: CAGRQGQHYEQYF
cdr3_nt: TGTGCCGGCCGACAGGGTCAGCACTACGAGCAGTACTTC

v_call: TRBV7-3
clone_size: few
d_call: TRBD2
j_call: TRBJ2-5
cdr3_aa: CASSLTGGGGTQYF
cdr3_nt: TGTGCCAGCAGCTTGACGGGGGGGGGGGGGACCCAGTACTTC

v_call: TRBV7-2
clone_size: many
d_call: TRBD2
j_call: TRBJ2-1
cdr3_aa: CASSLFGGVYNEQFF
cdr3_nt: TGTGCCAGCAGCCTCTTCGGGGGGGTATACAATGAGCAGTTCTTC

v_call: TRBV10-1
clone_size: NA
d_call: TRBD1
j_call: TRBJ2-7
cdr3_aa: CASSLTGTGMYEQYF
cdr3_nt: TGCGCCAGCAGTTTAACCGGGACAGGAATGTACGAGCAGTACTTC